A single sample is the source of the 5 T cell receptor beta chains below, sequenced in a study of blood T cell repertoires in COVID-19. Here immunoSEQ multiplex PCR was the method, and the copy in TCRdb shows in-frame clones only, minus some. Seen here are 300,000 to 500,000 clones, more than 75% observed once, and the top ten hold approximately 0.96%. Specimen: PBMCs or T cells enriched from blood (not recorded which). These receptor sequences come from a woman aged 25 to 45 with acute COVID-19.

The CDR3 sequence: CASSERGGGSPLHF. The CDR3 DNA sequence: TGTGCCAGCAGTGAAAGGGGGGGCGGCTCACCCCTCCACTTT. The rearrangement links TRBV2 to TRBJ1-6; D is perhaps TRBD1 (6 bases). Per germline, CDR1 SNHLY and CDR2 FYNNEI. The CDR3 loop spans 14 amino acids. V lost 2 bases, J lost 10 bases, and 12 bases lay in between.

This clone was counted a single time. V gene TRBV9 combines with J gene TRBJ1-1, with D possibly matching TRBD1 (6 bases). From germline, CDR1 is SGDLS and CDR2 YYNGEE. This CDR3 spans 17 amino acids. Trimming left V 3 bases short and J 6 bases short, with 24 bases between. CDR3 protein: CASSASPITGTDAEAFF. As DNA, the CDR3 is TGTGCCAGCAGCGCGAGCCCCATAACAGGGACCGACGCTGAAGCTTTCTTT.

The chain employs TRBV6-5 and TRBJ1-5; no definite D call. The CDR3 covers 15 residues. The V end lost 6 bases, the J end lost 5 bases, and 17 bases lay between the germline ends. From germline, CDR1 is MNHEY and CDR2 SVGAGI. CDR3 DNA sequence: TGTGCCAGCAGGCCCCACGGCAGCCGGGATCAGCCCCAGCATTTT. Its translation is CASRPHGSRDQPQHF.

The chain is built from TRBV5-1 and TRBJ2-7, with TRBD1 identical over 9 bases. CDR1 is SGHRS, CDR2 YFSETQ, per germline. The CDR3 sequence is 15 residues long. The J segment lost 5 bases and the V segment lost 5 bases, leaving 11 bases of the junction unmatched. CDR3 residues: CASSLRDRVADEQYF. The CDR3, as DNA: TGCGCCAGCAGTTTGAGGGACAGGGTAGCCGACGAGCAGTACTTC.

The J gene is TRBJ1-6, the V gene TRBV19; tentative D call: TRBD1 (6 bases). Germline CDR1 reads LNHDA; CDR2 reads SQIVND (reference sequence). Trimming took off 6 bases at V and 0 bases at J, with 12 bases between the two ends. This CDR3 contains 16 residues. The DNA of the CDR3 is TGTGCCAGTAGGGATGGGACATCCTCCTATAATTCACCCCTCCACTTT. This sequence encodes CASRDGTSSYNSPLHF.